Sequencing of this T cell receptor beta chain was carried out in a study of regulatory T cells in long-lasting Graves disease. Sample time point: newly diagnosed GD, antithyroid drugs for less than 3 months. The TCR library was prepared using RNA isolated from PBMCs. Libraries of TCR beta came from iRepertoire HTBI primers plus Arm-PCR of CDR3 regions. MiXCR, applied by TCRdb to the multiplex PCR reads, yields one record per CDR3 protein. The sample consists of 500,000 or so distinct CDR3 sequences, approximately 14% of them appearing once. With respect to this clonotype: Mismatch with germline at one junction end may stem from a read error.

Germline V gene data show CDR1 as DFQATT and CDR2 as SNEGSKA (reference sequence). The CDR3 totals 17 residues. The same specimen was also included in a second study, on T cells in Graves' hyperthyroidism and ophthalmopathy.

The receptor's source is a woman between 45 and 60 years old with Graves disease. This material consisted of peripheral blood mononuclear cells (PBMCs), taken at new diagnosis, from a patient treated with antithyroid drugs. The chain couples TRBV20-1 to TRBJ2-7; 12 bases align to TRBD2. The CDR3, as DNA: TGCAGTGCTAGCTCGACCTTGACTAGCGGGAGCTCCTACGGGCAGTACTTC. It encodes CSASSTLTSGSSYGQYF.